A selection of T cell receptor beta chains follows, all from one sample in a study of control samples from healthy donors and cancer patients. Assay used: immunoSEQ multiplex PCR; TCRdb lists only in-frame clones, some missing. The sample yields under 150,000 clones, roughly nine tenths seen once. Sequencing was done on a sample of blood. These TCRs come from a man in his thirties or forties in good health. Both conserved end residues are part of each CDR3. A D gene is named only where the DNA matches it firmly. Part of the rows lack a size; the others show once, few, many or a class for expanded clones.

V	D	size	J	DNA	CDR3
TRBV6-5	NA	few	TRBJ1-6	TGTGCCAGCACAGAGCGGGGGAGTAATTCACCCCTCCACTTT	CASTERGSNSPLHF
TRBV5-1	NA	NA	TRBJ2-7	TGCGCCAGCAGCTTGAATATGGGTGGATACGAGCAGTACTTC	CASSLNMGGYEQYF
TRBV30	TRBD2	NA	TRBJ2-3	TGTGCCTGGGAGCCGGGACTAGCATTTCGAGGTGGTACGCAGTATTTT	CAWEPGLAFRGGTQYF
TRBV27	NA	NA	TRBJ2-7	TGTGCCAGCAGTTTATCCGGCAGACTCTACGAGCAGTACTTC	CASSLSGRLYEQYF
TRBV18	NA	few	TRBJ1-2	TGTGCCAGCTCCCGCGAGGGGGGCGGCTATGGCTACACCTTC	CASSREGGGYGYTF
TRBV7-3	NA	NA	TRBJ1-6	TGTGCCAGCAGCTTATCTGGAGCCCCGGGTTCACCCCTCCACTTT	CASSLSGAPGSPLHF
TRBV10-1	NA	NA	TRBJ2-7	TGCGCCAGCAAAGAGAAGGAGCAGTACTTC	CASKEKEQYF
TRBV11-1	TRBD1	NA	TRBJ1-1	TGTGCCAGCAGCTTCGGGACAGGGGCGAACACTGAAGCTTTCTTT	CASSFGTGANTEAFF
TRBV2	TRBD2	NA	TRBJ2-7	TGTGCCAGGGGAGGACTAGCGGGAAGCGAGCAGTACTTC	CARGGLAGSEQYF
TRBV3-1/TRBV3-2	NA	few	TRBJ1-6	TGTGCCAGCAGCCAAGATCACGAATCACCCCTCCACTTT	CASSQDHESPLHF
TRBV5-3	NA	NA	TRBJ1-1	TGTGCCAGAAGCTTGATGTCTGAAGCTTTCTTT	CARSLMSEAFF
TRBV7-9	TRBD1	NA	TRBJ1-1	TGTGCCAGCACCCCAGGCAGGGGGATATCGGGTGAAGCTTTCTTT	CASTPGRGISGEAFF
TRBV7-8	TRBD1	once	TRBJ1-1	TGTGCCAGCAGCCGGACAGGGGTCCCTCAGCTCTCCGAAGCTTTCTTT	CASSRTGVPQLSEAFF
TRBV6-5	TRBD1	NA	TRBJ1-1	TGTGCCAGCAGCTGGACAGGGGGCGGAACTGAAGCTTTCTTT	CASSWTGGGTEAFF
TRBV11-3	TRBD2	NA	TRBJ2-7	TGTGCCAGCAGCTTAGACCGACTAGCGGGAGGGAGCTACGAGCAGTACTTC	CASSLDRLAGGSYEQYF
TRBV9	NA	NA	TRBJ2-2	TGTGCCAGCAGCTCCGAAACTATAGCGTCTGGGGAGCTGTTTTTT	CASSSETIASGELFF